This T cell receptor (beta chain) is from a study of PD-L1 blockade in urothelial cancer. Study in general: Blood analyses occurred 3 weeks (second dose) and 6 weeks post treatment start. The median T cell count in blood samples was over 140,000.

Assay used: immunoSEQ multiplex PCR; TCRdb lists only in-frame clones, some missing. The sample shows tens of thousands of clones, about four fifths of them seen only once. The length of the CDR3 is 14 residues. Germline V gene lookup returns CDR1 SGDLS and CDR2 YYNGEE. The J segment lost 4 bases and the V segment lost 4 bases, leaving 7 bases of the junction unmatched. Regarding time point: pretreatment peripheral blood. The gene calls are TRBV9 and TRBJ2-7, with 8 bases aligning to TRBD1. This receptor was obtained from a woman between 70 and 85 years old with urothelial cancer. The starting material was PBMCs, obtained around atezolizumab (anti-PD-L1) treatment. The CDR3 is CASSPGDRFYEQYF. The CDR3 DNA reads TGTGCCAGCAGCCCGGGGGACAGGTTTTACGAGCAGTACTTC.